This T cell receptor beta chain was recovered during a study of blood T cell repertoires in COVID-19 (dated by TCRdb to 2020 to 2021). As for the study more broadly: The collaborator samples originated in the United States, Italy and Spain and spanned the acute and convalescent phases of COVID-19. The material from the prospective study consisted of cDNA or gDNA derived from T cells, B-cell-depleted T cells, or PBMCs. Deeply sampled blood TCRbeta repertoires from subjects exposed to, actively infected with, or recovered from COVID-19 were included in the dataset. The repertoires were released in a freely available public database intended as a resource for research on the immune response to SARS-CoV-2. Samples were obtained from the ongoing ImmuneRACE study (first 160 participants) and from some 1,300 subjects provided by 6 global collaborators. Nearly every sample came with metadata listing a de-identified subject ID, COVID-19 status, age in years and sex. HLA class I and class II types, where available, came from metadata supplied by the sample provider rather than from assay-based typing.

TCRbeta CDR3 regions were amplified from genomic DNA by means of the immunoSEQ Assay, a bias-controlled multiplex PCR. Under the source paper's analysis protocol: The number of nucleated cells in each sample was estimated by amplification of reference gene primers within the assay. To quantify the absolute abundance of each unique TCRbeta CDR3 rearrangement, sequence reads were collapsed and filtered. For each sample, productive Simpson clonality was calculated as the square root of Simpson's diversity index over productive rearrangements. This immuneACCESS table, as held by TCRdb, lists in-frame sequences with V and J called but not all clones. Of the missing ones, under half trace to an unresolved V gene in checked studies; the others have no known cause. Clonal size and the V and J genes are those of that table, whereas D and trimming came from the DNA. The sample table shows approximately 82,000 clones, and over 70% are seen once. The ten largest account for over 15% of the sample.

The collaborating institutions used their own protocols to collect whole blood in K2EDTA tubes. For TCRbeta analysis, collaborators shipped samples in one of three forms: frozen whole blood, isolated PBMCs, or DNA extracted from either of those sample types. Beyond this particular receptor, the publication reports: Clinical and demographic metadata were provided uncurated, with the amount varying by source and participant.

Comment on this clone: No antigen is known for it. No base quality information exists; no much larger clone differs at one position.

After removal of 0 bases from V and 13 bases from J, the junction retains 3 bases not matched to a gene. Taken from the germline V gene (reference sequence), the CDR1 and CDR2 loops are GTSNPN and SVGIG. The CDR3 goes from the cysteine to the phenylalanine over 11 residues. The DNA shown is the 33-base CDR3, in frame from base 1. The chain links TRBV30 with TRBJ1-2, and TRBD1 aligns with 9 junction nucleotides. The TCR was taken from a woman aged 55 to 70 with acute or convalescent COVID-19. Sequencing was performed on peripheral blood. The CDR3 reads as follows: CAWSVQGAPTF. The base sequence is TGTGCCTGGAGTGTACAGGGGGCGCCCACCTTC. The full variable domain, with segments outside the CDR3 supplied by the reference TRBV30 and TRBJ1-2 proteins, appears as SQTIHQWPATLVQPVGSPLSLECTVEGTSNPNLYWYRQAAGRGLQLLFYSVGIGQISSEVPQNLSASRPQDRQFILSSKKLLLSDSGFYLCAWSVQGAPTFGSGTRLTVV.